This T cell receptor (beta chain) came from a study of regulatory T cells in long-lasting Graves disease. This CDR3 has 14 amino acids. Trimming pared 7 bases from V and 1 base from J, leaving 11 bases between. This clonotype was detected ten times or more. CDR3-region Arm-PCR and iRepertoire HTBI primers produced the TCR beta libraries. Methods used by the authors: Looking across samples, the authors found under 70 TRBV and some 13 TRBJ segments. TCRdb independently ran MiXCR on the multiplex PCR reads; one entry per CDR3 protein. The authors' filters were not applied to this entry. The sample gives more than 450,000 distinct CDR3 sequences, around 12% of which show up once; roughly 8.9% is in the top ten. Time point denoted: newly diagnosed GD, antithyroid drugs for less than 3 months. Making the TCR library involved RNA that had been extracted from PBMCs. These records were also assigned to another study, of T cells in Graves' hyperthyroidism and ophthalmopathy. That report notes: Researchers barred patients who had uncontrolled infection, other autoimmune disease, pregnancy or lactation.

The receptor was isolated from a woman in her twenties or thirties with Graves disease. The rearrangement joins TRBV12-3 or TRBV12-4 to TRBJ1-5, with D hard to call. The material was peripheral blood mononuclear cells (PBMCs), obtained at new diagnosis, from a patient treated with antithyroid drugs. This CDR3 is CASKVGRSNQPQHF. As DNA, the CDR3 is TGTGCCAGCAAGGTAGGCAGGAGCAATCAGCCCCAGCATTTT.